These 4 T cell receptor beta chains came from one sample sequenced in a study of T cell repertoires in cytomegalovirus infection. TCRdb ran MiXCR on the reads and lists one entry per CDR3 protein. The sample lists around 440,000 distinct CDR3 sequences; roughly 10% were seen once. The source material was PBMCs. The source is a human donor in good health (CMV status not recorded). Some clones in this sample may be carry-over from other donors' samples.

The sample holds many counts of this clonotype. This chain uses TRBV11-2 with TRBJ1-4, with TRBD1 identical over 8 bases. The CDR3 consists of 15 residues. Germline assignment: CDR1 SGHAT and CDR2 FQNNGV. V shed 0 bases, J shed 8 bases, and the junction held 5 bases outside the gene matches. The CDR3 sequence is CASSLEQGGREKLFF. CDR3 sequence (DNA): TGTGCCAGCAGCTTAGAACAGGGGGGACGAGAAAAACTGTTTTTT.

This clonotype was observed at least ten times. The chain employs TRBV7-8 and TRBJ2-2; TRBD1 matches 7 bases. V shed 6 bases and J 7 bases; nucleotides not matched to a gene: 11. The CDR3 has 15 amino acids. CDR1 and CDR2 from the germline V gene are SGHVS and FQNEAQ. The CDR3 region has the DNA TGTGCCAGCAGACTAGGGGGCGCGAGTGTCGGGGAGCTGTTTTTT. Protein: CASRLGGASVGELFF.

This clonotype occurred many times. The chain employs TRBV28 and TRBJ2-2; D is possibly TRBD2 (5 bases). CDR1 is MDHEN and CDR2 is SYDVKM in the germline V gene. This CDR3 is built from 16 residues. V was pared by 7 bases and J by 5 bases, with 20 bases between. CDR3 region: CASIDREGSGTGELFF. CDR3 nucleotide sequence: TGTGCCAGCATCGATCGGGAAGGGAGTGGGACCGGGGAGCTGTTTTTT.

The table lists this clonotype with a few counts. The chain couples TRBV29-1 to TRBJ2-5; 9 bases align to TRBD2. Germline CDR1 SQVTM, CDR2 ANQGSEA. The CDR3 totals 12 residues. V lost 7 bases to trimming and J lost 4 bases; unmatched junction nucleotides: 4. The CDR3 region has the DNA TGCAGCGGGTGGACTAGCGCAGAGACCCAGTACTTC. Protein product: CSGWTSAETQYF.